The T cell receptor (beta chain) described here comes from a study of T cells in Graves' hyperthyroidism and ophthalmopathy. General study findings and limits: Most thyroid clonotypes expanded above 0.001 were also detected in blood. Model output signaled ophthalmopathy a median approximately six months ahead of onset.

Template material for amplifying TCR beta CDR3 regions consisted of RNA transcripts. Researchers ran a first-round RT-PCR on the TCR CDR3 using the HTBI primer set. MiXCR, applied by TCRdb to the multiplex PCR reads, yields one record per CDR3 protein. Among almost 350,000 distinct CDR3 sequences listed, 15% to 20% were seen once. Inclusion characteristics of ophthalmopathy patients comprised a Clinical Activity Score of at least 3, a NOSPECS grade of at least 4, and duration under 3 months. Patients were excluded because of uncontrolled infection, other autoimmune disease, pregnancy or lactation. The CDR3 has 16 residues. CDR1 and CDR2 from the germline V gene are LNHDA and SQIVND (reference sequence). Trimming cost V 5 bases and J 3 bases; bases outside gene matches: 9. Many counts were recorded for this clonotype. Its antigen is not known.

This TCR was recovered from a woman between 40 and 55 years old with Graves' ophthalmopathy. The sample was blood. This rearrangement joins TRBV19 to TRBJ2-2, with 7 nucleotides matching TRBD2. This chain's CDR3 is CASSPQGSGDTGELFF. The CDR3 DNA sequence: TGTGCCAGTAGTCCGCAAGGGAGCGGGGACACCGGGGAGCTGTTTTTT. The entire variable domain, with the rest obtained from reference TRBV19 and TRBJ2-2, is as follows: DGGITQSPKYLFRKEGQNVTLSCEQNLNHDAMYWYRQDPGQGLRLIYYSQIVNDFQKGDIAEGYSVSREKKESFPLTVTSAQKNPTAFYLCASSPQGSGDTGELFFGEGSRLTVL.